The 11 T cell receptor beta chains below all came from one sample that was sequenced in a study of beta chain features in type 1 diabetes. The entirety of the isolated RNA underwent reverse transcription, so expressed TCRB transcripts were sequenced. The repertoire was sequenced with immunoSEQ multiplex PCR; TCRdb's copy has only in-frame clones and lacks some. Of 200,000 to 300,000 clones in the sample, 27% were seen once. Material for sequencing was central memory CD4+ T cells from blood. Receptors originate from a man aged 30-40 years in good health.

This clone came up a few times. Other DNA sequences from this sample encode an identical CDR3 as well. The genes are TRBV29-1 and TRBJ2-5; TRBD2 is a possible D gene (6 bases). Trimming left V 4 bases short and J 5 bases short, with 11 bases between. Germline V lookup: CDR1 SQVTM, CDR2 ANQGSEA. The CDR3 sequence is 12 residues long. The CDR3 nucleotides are TGCAGCGTTGTAATCGGAGGGGAGACCCAGTACTTC. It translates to CSVVIGGETQYF.

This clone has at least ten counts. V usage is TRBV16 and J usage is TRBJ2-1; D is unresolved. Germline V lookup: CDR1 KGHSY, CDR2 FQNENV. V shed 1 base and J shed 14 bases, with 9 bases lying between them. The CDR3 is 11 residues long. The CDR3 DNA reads TGTGCCAGCAGCCAATTCGGGTCTAAGTTCTTC. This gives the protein CASSQFGSKFF.

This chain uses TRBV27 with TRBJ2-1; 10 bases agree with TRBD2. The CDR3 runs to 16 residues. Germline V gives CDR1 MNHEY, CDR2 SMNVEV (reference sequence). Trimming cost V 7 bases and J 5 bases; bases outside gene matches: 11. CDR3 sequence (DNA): TGTGCCAGCATCAAAACGACTAGCGGGTTGAACAATGAGCAGTTCTTC. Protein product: CASIKTTSGLNNEQFF.

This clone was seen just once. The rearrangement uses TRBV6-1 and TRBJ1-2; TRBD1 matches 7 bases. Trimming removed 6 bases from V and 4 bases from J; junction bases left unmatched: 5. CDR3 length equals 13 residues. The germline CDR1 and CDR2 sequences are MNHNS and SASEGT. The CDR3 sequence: CASSKGTAYGYTF. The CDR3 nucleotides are TGTGCCAGCAGCAAAGGGACAGCCTATGGCTACACCTTC.

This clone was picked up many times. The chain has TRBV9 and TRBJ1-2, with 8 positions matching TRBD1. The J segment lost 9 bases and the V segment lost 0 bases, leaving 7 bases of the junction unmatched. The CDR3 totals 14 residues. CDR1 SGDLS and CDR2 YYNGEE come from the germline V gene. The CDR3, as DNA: TGTGCCAGCAGCGTAGAGGACAGGGCTGTGAGCTACACCTTC. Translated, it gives CASSVEDRAVSYTF.

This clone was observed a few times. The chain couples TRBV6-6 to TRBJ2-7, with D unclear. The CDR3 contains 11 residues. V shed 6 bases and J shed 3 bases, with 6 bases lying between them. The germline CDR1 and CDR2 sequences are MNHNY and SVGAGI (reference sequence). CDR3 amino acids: CASRGYYEQYF. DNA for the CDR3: TGTGCCAGCAGGGGATACTACGAGCAGTACTTC.

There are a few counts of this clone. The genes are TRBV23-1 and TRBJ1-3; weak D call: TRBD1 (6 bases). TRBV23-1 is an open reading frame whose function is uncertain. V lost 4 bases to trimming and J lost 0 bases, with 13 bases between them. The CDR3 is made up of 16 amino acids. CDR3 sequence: CASSLPYRDSGNTIYF. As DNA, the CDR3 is TGCGCCAGCAGTCTCCCATACAGGGACTCTGGAAACACCATATATTTT.

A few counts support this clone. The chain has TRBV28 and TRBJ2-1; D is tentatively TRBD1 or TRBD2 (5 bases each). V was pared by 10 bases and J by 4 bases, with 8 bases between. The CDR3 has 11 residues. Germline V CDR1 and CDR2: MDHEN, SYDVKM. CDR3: CAIGGYNEQFF. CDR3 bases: TGTGCCATTGGGGGATACAATGAGCAGTTCTTC.

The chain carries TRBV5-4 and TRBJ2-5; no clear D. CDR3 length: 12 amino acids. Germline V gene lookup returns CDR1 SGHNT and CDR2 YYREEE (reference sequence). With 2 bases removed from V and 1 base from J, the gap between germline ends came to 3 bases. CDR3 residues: CASSFSQETQYF. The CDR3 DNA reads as TGTGCCAGCAGCTTCTCCCAAGAGACCCAGTACTTC.

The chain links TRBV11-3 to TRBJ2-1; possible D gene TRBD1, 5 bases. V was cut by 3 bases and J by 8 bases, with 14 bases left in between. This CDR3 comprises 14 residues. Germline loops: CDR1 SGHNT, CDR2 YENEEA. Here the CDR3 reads CASSLAGSSDEQFF. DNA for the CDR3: TGTGCCAGCAGCTTGGCAGGGTCCTCGGATGAGCAGTTCTTC.

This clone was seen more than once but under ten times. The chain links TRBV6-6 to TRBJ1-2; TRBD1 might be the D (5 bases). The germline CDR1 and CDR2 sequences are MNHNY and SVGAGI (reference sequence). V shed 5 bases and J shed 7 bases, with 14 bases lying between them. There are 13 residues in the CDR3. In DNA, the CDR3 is TGTGCCAGCAGTGGGGGACTTTCGGTTGGCTACACCTTC. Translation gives CASSGGLSVGYTF.